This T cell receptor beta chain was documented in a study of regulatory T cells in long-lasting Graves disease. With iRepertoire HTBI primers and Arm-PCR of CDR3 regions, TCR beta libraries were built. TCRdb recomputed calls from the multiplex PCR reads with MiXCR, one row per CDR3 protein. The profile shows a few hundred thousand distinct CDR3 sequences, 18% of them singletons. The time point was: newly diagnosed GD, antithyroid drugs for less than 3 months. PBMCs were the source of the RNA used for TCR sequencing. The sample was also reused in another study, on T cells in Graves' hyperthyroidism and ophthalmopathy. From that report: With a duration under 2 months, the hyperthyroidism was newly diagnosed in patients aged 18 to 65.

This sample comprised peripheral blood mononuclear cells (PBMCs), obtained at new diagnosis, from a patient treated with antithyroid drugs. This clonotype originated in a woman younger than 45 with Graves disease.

The CDR3 loop reads CASSLSGGRHTQYF. The CDR3 nucleotides are TGTGCCAGCAGCCTTAGTGGGGGCAGGCATACGCAGTATTTT. The rearrangement uses TRBV11-2 and TRBJ2-3; a weak D match, TRBD1 (6 bases). This CDR3 is 14 amino acids long. Germline V gene lookup returns CDR1 SGHAT and CDR2 FQNNGV. V lost 5 bases and J lost 7, with 16 bases in between.